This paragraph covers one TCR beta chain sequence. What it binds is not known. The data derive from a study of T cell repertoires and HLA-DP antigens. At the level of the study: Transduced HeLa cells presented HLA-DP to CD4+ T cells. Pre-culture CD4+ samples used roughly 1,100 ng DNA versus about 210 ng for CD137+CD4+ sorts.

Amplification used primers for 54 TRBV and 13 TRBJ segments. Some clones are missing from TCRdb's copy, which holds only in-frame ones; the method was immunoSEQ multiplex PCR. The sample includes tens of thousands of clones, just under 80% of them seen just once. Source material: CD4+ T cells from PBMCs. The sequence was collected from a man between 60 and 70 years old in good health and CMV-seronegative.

The CDR3 is CASKGLAGGGGTDTQYF. The DNA of the CDR3 is TGTGCCAGTAAGGGACTAGCGGGGGGAGGTGGCACAGATACGCAGTATTTT. The V and J genes are TRBV19 and TRBJ2-3; TRBD2 agrees at 15 bases. The germline CDR1 and CDR2 sequences are LNHDA and SQIVND (reference sequence). J lost 1 base, V lost 7 bases, and 6 bases had no gene match. The CDR3 totals 17 residues.